This T cell receptor beta chain was observed in a study of patients and donors after allogeneic stem cell transplantation. Using its own MiXCR run on the RT-PCR reads, TCRdb lists one record per CDR3 protein. Here the sample spans approximately 57,000 distinct CDR3 sequences, about 14% being singletons. This clonotype was seen a few times. This CDR3 is built from 15 residues. The V gene end was trimmed by 5 bases and the J gene end by 3 bases; junction bases not matched to a gene: 6. Germline assignment: CDR1 SEHNR and CDR2 FQNEAQ (reference sequence). The clonotype originates from a human donor who was either an allogeneic HSCT recipient or a stem cell or donor lymphocyte infusion donor (not recorded which). It is not recorded whose cells these are; they may come from a transplant donor. The genes are TRBV7-9 and TRBJ2-7; 11 nucleotides agree with TRBD1. Sequenced input: blood, either unsorted or a sorted T cell fraction (not recorded which). In DNA, the CDR3 is TGTGCCAGCAGCAAAGGGACAGGGGGAATCTACGAGCAGTACTTC. Its translation is CASSKGTGGIYEQYF.